This T cell receptor beta chain was profiled in a study of T cells after yellow fever vaccination. Study observations and caveats: Highly abundant clonotypes carried over from the bulk population could end up in FACS-sorted repertoires as contaminants. Clonotype sharing between CD4 and CD8 compartments was small. When the response was secondary, it was weaker but reached its peak faster, day 5 versus 15.

TCRdb recomputed calls from the 5' RACE reads with MiXCR, one row per CDR3 protein. The table shows more than 350,000 distinct CDR3 sequences, with 11% occurring only once. CDR1 is MNHEY and CDR2 is SVGAGI in the germline V gene. CDR3 length: 11 residues. The V and J ends lost 6 bases and 5 bases respectively, with 7 bases between them. This clonotype was found a few times. Its antigen remains unidentified. The sequence came from a man younger than 35 who received the YFV17D yellow fever vaccine. The specimen was PBMCs, collected on the day of the first yellow fever vaccination. The chain couples TRBV6-5 to TRBJ1-1; D remains unclear. CDR3: CASRQTTEAFF. The DNA for the CDR3 is TGTGCCAGCAGACAGACAACTGAAGCTTTCTTT.